Following are 12 T cell receptor beta chains from one sample sequenced in a study of regulatory T cells in long-lasting Graves disease. Arm-PCR of CDR3 regions with iRepertoire HTBI primers generated TCR beta libraries. TCRdb re-called the multiplex PCR reads through MiXCR, storing one row per CDR3 protein. The sample includes 450,000 or so distinct CDR3 sequences, less than 25% seen only once; the top ten take about 12%. Sample time point: persistent/refractory GD, antithyroid drugs over 5 years with positive TRAb. PBMCs provided the RNA from which the TCR library was made. Here the sequenced sample was peripheral blood mononuclear cells (PBMCs), taken when the disease was refractory, from a patient treated with antithyroid drugs. These receptors all stem from a female donor with Graves disease.

At least ten counts were recorded for this clonotype. The rearrangement uses TRBV6-1 and TRBJ1-2, with D possibly being TRBD1 (5 bases). The CDR3 is 13 amino acids. Germline lookup yields CDR1 MNHNS and CDR2 SASEGT. The V and J ends lost 6 bases and 2 bases respectively, with 10 bases between them. The CDR3, as DNA: TGTGCCAGCAGGACACAGGAAAACTATGGCTACACCTTC. Its protein is CASRTQENYGYTF.

This chain connects TRBV28 to TRBJ2-2; a possible D gene is TRBD1 (6 bases). Trimming took off 5 bases at V and 2 bases at J, with 15 bases between the two ends. CDR3 size: 16 residues. In germline, CDR1 is MDHEN, CDR2 SYDVKM. This CDR3 reads CASSDYPTGNTGELFF. The CDR3 nucleotides are TGTGCCAGCAGTGATTACCCGACAGGAAACACCGGGGAGCTGTTTTTT.

This clonotype was recorded at least ten times. V is TRBV6-2 or TRBV6-3 and J is TRBJ2-5, with a tentative D call TRBD2 (6 bases). The length of the CDR3 is 15 residues. The V end lost 4 bases, the J end lost 2 bases, and 14 bases lay between the germline ends. Germline CDR1 is MNHEY and CDR2 is SVGEGT. CDR3 in DNA: TGTGCCAGCAGTTCTTTAGCGGAAATACAAGAGACCCAGTACTTC. It translates to CASSSLAEIQETQYF.

The chain is built from TRBV7-8 and TRBJ2-1, with unresolved D. This CDR3 has 15 amino acids. Trimming stripped 5 bases from V and 6 bases from J, with 17 bases between. The V gene's germline CDR1 is SGHVS and CDR2 FQNEAQ. Here the CDR3 DNA reads TGTGCCAGCAGCCTGTCACCGGCTCCTCGCAATGAGCAGTTCTTC. Translating it yields CASSLSPAPRNEQFF. The entire variable domain, with the rest obtained from reference TRBV7-8 and TRBJ2-1, is as follows: GAGVSQSPRYKVAKRGQDVALRCDPISGHVSLFWYQQALGQGPEFLTYFQNEAQLDKSGLPSDRFFAERPEGSVSTLKIQRTQQEDSAVYLCASSLSPAPRNEQFFGPGTRLTVL.

The chain carries TRBV5-4 and TRBJ1-2; D is possibly TRBD1 (6 bases). Trimming left V 1 base short and J 3 bases short, with 13 bases between. CDR3 length: 15 residues. CDR1 is SGHNT, CDR2 YYREEE, per germline (reference sequence). The CDR3 sequence is CASSLPGAGYYGYTF. The CDR3 nucleotides are TGTGCCAGCAGCTTGCCAGGGGCGGGGTACTATGGCTACACCTTC.

This clonotype turned up a few times. The chain couples TRBV9 to TRBJ2-7, with 7 nucleotides matching TRBD2. With 0 bases clipped from V and 2 bases from J, the junction kept 5 bases outside the gene matches. Germline V gene lookup returns CDR1 SGDLS and CDR2 YYNGEE. The CDR3 length is 15 residues. For the CDR3, the DNA is TGTGCCAGCAGCGTAGCTGGCGGGAGCACCTACGAGCAGTACTTC. Protein product: CASSVAGGSTYEQYF.

This chain joins TRBV29-1 and TRBJ2-5, with 7 positions matching TRBD2. CDR3 length: 15 residues. Germline-derived CDR1 and CDR2 are SQVTM and ANQGSEA. Germline trimming cut 2 bases from V and 4 bases from J; bases unmatched to any gene: 10. The chain's CDR3 is CSVESGNLLSETQYF. The DNA for the CDR3 is TGCAGCGTTGAAAGCGGGAACCTTTTATCAGAGACCCAGTACTTC.

The chain's CDR3 is CATSSRLNYEQYF. CDR3 coding DNA: TGTGCCACCAGCTCCCGACTGAACTACGAGCAGTACTTC. This rearrangement joins TRBV15 to TRBJ2-7; D is uncertain. The CDR3 has 13 amino acids. Germline CDR1 is LNHNV and CDR2 is YYDKDF (reference sequence). Trimming removed 5 bases at V and 3 bases at J, with 11 bases between.

This chain links TRBV11-2 with TRBJ2-4, with TRBD2 matching 12 bases. This CDR3 spans 20 amino acids. With V trimmed by 5 bases and J by 6 bases, 20 bases remained unmatched. Germline V CDR1 and CDR2: SGHAT, FQNNGV. CDR3 residues: CASSPLWASGGADEGNIQYF. Here the CDR3 DNA reads TGTGCCAGCAGCCCTCTTTGGGCTAGCGGGGGGGCCGATGAAGGAAACATTCAGTACTTC.

The gene calls are TRBV7-2 and TRBJ2-7; D possibly corresponds to TRBD1 (6 bases). The germline gives CDR1 SGHTA, CDR2 FQGNSA. V dropped 5 bases and J dropped 5 bases, with 13 bases sitting between them. This CDR3 contains 13 residues. In DNA, the CDR3 is TGTGCCAGCAGCCAGTGGGGGCTCGACGAGCAGTACTTC. Translated, it gives CASSQWGLDEQYF.

Many counts were recorded for this clonotype. This chain uses TRBV11-1 with TRBJ1-6; D remains ambiguous. V lost 5 bases to trimming and J lost 3 bases, with 5 bases between them. The CDR3 is 13 residues long. In germline, CDR1 is SGHAT, CDR2 FQDESV (reference sequence). CDR3 amino acids: CASSEFYNSPLHF. The CDR3 DNA follows: TGTGCCAGCAGCGAATTCTATAATTCACCCCTCCACTTT.

This clonotype was seen only a few times. This rearrangement joins TRBV19 to TRBJ2-4, with 9 bases fitting TRBD1. Germline CDR1 and CDR2: LNHDA and SQIVND (reference sequence). The CDR3 is 16 residues long. V shed 4 bases and J 7 bases; nucleotides not matched to a gene: 11. The CDR3 region is CASSTPGQGFANIQYF. The CDR3 DNA reads TGTGCCAGTAGTACTCCGGGACAGGGATTTGCGAACATTCAGTACTTC. Together with reference TRBV19 and TRBJ2-4, the CDR3 gives the full variable domain: DGGITQSPKYLFRKEGQNVTLSCEQNLNHDAMYWYRQDPGQGLRLIYYSQIVNDFQKGDIAEGYSVSREKKESFPLTVTSAQKNPTAFYLCASSTPGQGFANIQYFGAGTRLSVL.